One TCR beta chain is described in this entry. Its antigen is not yet known. Base qualities were left out, and no much larger clone turns up one base away. The High Capacity cDNA Reverse Transcription Kit was used to reverse transcribe all of the isolated RNA, meaning that expressed TCRB transcripts were what got sequenced. For stem cell-like memory T cell samples, survey-depth immunoSEQ sequencing was used, averaging around 1 million total reads per sample. After sorted cells were lysed in RLT buffer, RNA was extracted with DNase-treated RNeasy Micro or Mini kits, with the choice depending on cell number. To prevent cross-contamination, each cell subset was processed individually, whereas patient and healthy donor samples were processed jointly. The immunoSEQ multiplex PCR was used to amplify TCRB sequences from cDNA, yielding 87-bp fragments that span the CDR3 region. Sequencing of the amplicons was done on the Illumina HiSeq platform. Turning to the authors' computational methods: Synthetic template baselines were used to correct PCR bias computationally, reads within Hamming distance 2 were collapsed together, and singletons that could not be merged were discarded. Reads were aligned against IMGT to assign V, D and J genes, CDR3 length and insertions or deletions at six rearrangement sites. Clonotype counts were normalized to sorted cell number within each subset before computing true diversity and Gini coefficients with the tcR R package. Repertoire sharing was quantified using the overlap coefficient calculated on TCRB nucleotide sequences. TCRdb took over this immuneACCESS table, retaining in-frame rearrangements with V and J assigned. Such tables are incomplete; in checked studies, under half of the missing clones stem from an unresolved V gene, and the remainder is unexplained. V and J calls and clone size are copied from that table; D and trimming were computed from the DNA. Across this sample there are 20,000 to 30,000 clones, with approximately 53% seen only once. The ten biggest clones cover approximately 0.33% of the sample.

Each donor gave one peripheral blood draw, averaging roughly 100 mL, which was collected into heparinised tubes. A BD FACSAria II was used to sort naive, central memory, regulatory and stem cell-like memory CD4+ T cells with a panel that included CD45RO, CCR7, CD25, CD127, CD95 and CD27. Purity was above 95% for every sorted population. Right away, PBMCs were isolated by Lymphoprep density gradient centrifugation and were stained directly, with no culture step. So that batch effects would be minimized, each experiment stained and sorted samples in pairs, pairing one healthy donor with one patient. The sample originates from a study of beta chain features in type 1 diabetes listed by TCRdb under 2018. A note on the overall study: Mean age, gender distribution, total cell number and subset yield did not differ between patients and healthy donors. Naive and central memory subsets were obtained from all 28 donors, but regulatory and stem cell-like memory subsets were isolated from only 8 patients and roughly eight healthy donors. A total of 85 million to 140 million sorted cells were examined across all samples, and the number of cells per subset was strongly correlated with RNA yield. In the study, recently diagnosed type 1 diabetes patients and matched healthy donors were compared on the TCRB repertoires of their sorted circulating CD4+ T cell subsets. The study at large found these results: Sequencing cDNA rather than genomic DNA could over-represent highly expressing activated cells, although activation and CD3 levels did not differ between groups. At VDJ recombination sites, type 1 diabetes patients had fewer insertions and more deleted nucleotides, which implies abnormalities in thymic rearrangement. Type 1 diabetes patients showed a moderate but significant shortening of TCRB CDR3 length in all four CD4+ subsets. PCR may preferentially amplify shorter templates, but because patient and control samples were amplified and corrected together, any resulting skew would affect both groups equally. Naive, central memory and regulatory TCRB repertoires appeared to be more alike among patients than among healthy donors. Because the HLA sub-analyses included only small numbers of individuals, any influence of HLA type on TCRB rearrangement was left unresolved.

Spanning cysteine to phenylalanine, the CDR3 consists of 14 amino acids. Solely the CDR3 DNA is kept, with 42 bases framed from the first base. Germline trimming: 3 bases from V, 15 bases from J; junction bases outside gene matches: 12. Via the germline V gene (reference sequence), CDR1 is LNHDA and CDR2 SQIVND. The rearrangement joined TRBV19 to TRBJ2-1, and TRBD2 aligns with 9 junction nucleotides. The clonotype originates from a man aged 25 to 45 with type 1 diabetes. The sequenced sample consisted of stem cell memory CD4+ T cells from blood. According to the study, the label for this sample's cell subset or site signals: stem cell-like memory CD4+ T cells. DNA sequence: TGTGCCAGTAGTATCAAGTTAGCGGGAGCGCGACGGTTCTTC. Its translation reads: CASSIKLAGARRFF.